The rows below give T cell receptor beta chains drawn from one sample of a study of blood T cell repertoires in COVID-19. Repertoires were generated with immunoSEQ multiplex PCR, while TCRdb's copy carries only in-frame clones and drops some. The sample includes 100,000 to 150,000 clones, approximately 83% of them seen just once. Material: peripheral blood. Source of these receptors: an elderly man with active or convalescent COVID-19. CDR3s include the opening cysteine and the closing phenylalanine or tryptophan. The D gene is left open where the match is weak. Size is stated for part of the rows, as once, few or many counts, or as a class when the clone is expanded.

d_gene	abundance	v_gene	j_gene	CDR3aa	CDR3nt
-	-	TRBV6-5	TRBJ1-3	CASQTTGMGGNTIYF	TGTGCCAGCCAAACTACAGGAATGGGTGGAAACACCATATATTTT
-	-	TRBV2	TRBJ1-5	CASSEGQSNQPQHF	TGTGCCAGCAGTGAAGGGCAGAGCAATCAGCCCCAGCATTTT
-	-	TRBV5-1	TRBJ1-1	CASSLFRGNTEAFF	TGCGCCAGCAGCTTGTTCAGGGGGAACACTGAAGCTTTCTTT
-	-	TRBV5-4	TRBJ1-1	CASSRTENTEAFF	TGTGCCAGCAGCCGGACAGAGAACACTGAAGCTTTCTTT
TRBD2	-	TRBV11-3	TRBJ2-1	CASSSLTSGNPYNEQFF	TGTGCCAGCAGCTCCCTGACTAGCGGGAACCCCTACAATGAGCAGTTCTTC
-	-	TRBV18	TRBJ2-3	CASSPIVFRGTDTQYF	TGTGCCAGCTCACCTATAGTTTTTCGGGGCACAGATACGCAGTATTTT
TRBD2	-	TRBV6-5	TRBJ2-3	CASSLAGAVDTQYF	TGTGCCAGCAGTCTAGCGGGGGCCGTAGATACGCAGTATTTT
TRBD1	-	TRBV10-3	TRBJ1-2	CAISDRGLSYGYTF	TGTGCCATCAGTGATAGGGGGCTTAGCTATGGCTACACCTTC
TRBD1	-	TRBV3-1/TRBV3-2	TRBJ2-7	CASSLSDREYEQYF	TGTGCCAGCAGCCTCTCGGACAGGGAGTACGAGCAGTACTTC
-	few	TRBV7-8	TRBJ2-1	CASSLAGSSYNEQFF	TGTGCCAGCAGCTTAGCCGGTAGCTCCTACAATGAGCAGTTCTTC
TRBD2	-	TRBV4-1	TRBJ2-1	CASSQSAGVRNEQFF	TGCGCCAGCAGCCAATCAGCGGGAGTGAGAAATGAGCAGTTCTTC
TRBD1	-	TRBV5-4	TRBJ2-1	CASSSGQGAYEQFF	TGTGCCAGCAGTTCCGGACAGGGGGCCTATGAGCAGTTCTTC
-	-	TRBV10-3	TRBJ1-2	CAISERGNLNYGYTF	TGTGCCATCAGTGAGAGGGGGAACCTTAACTATGGCTACACCTTC
TRBD2	-	TRBV6-2/TRBV6-3	TRBJ2-5	CASSLLAGVLETQYF	TGTGCCAGCAGTTTACTAGCGGGAGTGTTAGAGACCCAGTACTTC
-	-	TRBV6-5	TRBJ1-4	CASSTRTWEKLFF	TGTGCCAGCAGTACCAGAACATGGGAAAAACTGTTTTTT
-	few	TRBV27	TRBJ1-3	CASSLSRGSNIYF	TGTGCCAGCAGTTTATCAAGGGGAAGTAACATATATTTT
-	-	TRBV10-2	TRBJ2-5	CASSESVGGTQYF	TGCGCCAGCAGTGAGTCTGTCGGGGGAACCCAGTACTTC
-	-	TRBV19	TRBJ2-3	CASSIQGINADTQYF	TGTGCCAGTAGTATTCAGGGGATCAACGCAGATACGCAGTATTTT